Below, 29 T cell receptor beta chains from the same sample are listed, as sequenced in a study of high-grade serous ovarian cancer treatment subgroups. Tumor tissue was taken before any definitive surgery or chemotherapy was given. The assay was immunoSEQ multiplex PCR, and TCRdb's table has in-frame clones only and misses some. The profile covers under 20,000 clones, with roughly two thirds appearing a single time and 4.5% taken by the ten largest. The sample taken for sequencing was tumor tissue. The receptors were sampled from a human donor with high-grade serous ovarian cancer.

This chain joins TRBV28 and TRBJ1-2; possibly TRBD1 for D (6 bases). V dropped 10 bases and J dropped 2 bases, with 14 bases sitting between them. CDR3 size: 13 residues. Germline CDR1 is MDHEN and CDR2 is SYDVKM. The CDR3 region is CAIRQGPNYGYTF. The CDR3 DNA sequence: TGTGCCATCCGGCAGGGGCCGAACTATGGCTACACCTTC.

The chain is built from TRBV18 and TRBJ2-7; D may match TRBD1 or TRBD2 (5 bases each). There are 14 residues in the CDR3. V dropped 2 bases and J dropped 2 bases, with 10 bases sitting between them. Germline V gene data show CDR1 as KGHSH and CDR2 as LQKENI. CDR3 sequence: CASSPRDGAYEQYF. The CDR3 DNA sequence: TGTGCCAGCTCACCAAGGGACGGGGCCTACGAGCAGTACTTC.

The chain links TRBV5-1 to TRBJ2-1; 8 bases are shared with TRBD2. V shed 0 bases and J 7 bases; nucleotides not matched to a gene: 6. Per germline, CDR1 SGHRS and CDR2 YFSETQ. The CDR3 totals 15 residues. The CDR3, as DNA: TGCGCCAGCAGCTTGGTACGGGGGGGCGGGAATGAGCAGTTCTTC. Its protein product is CASSLVRGGGNEQFF. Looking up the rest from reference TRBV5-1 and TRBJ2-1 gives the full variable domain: KAGVTQTPRYLIKTRGQQVTLSCSPISGHRSVSWYQQTPGQGLQFLFEYFSETQRNKGNFPGRFSGRQFSNSRSEMNVSTLELGDSALYLCASSLVRGGGNEQFFGPGTRLTVL.

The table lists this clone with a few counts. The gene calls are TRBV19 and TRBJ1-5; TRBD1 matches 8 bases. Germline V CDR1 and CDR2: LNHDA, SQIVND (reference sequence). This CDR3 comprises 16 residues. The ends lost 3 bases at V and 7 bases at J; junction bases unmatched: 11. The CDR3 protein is CASSMRADRGGQPQHF. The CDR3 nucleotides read TGTGCCAGTAGTATGAGGGCTGACAGGGGTGGGCAGCCCCAGCATTTT.

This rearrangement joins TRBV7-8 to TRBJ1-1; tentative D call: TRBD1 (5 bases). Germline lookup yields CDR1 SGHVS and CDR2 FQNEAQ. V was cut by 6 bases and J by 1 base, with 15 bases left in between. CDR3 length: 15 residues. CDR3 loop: CASRSRRGGNTEAFF. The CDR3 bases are TGTGCCAGCAGATCCCGACGGGGGGGGAACACTGAAGCTTTCTTT.

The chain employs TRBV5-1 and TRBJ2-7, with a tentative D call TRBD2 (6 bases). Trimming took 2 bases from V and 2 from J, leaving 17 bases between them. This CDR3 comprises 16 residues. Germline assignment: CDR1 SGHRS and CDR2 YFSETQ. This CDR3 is CASSFYPTSSTYEQYF. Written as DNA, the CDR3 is TGCGCCAGCAGCTTCTACCCGACTAGTAGCACCTACGAGCAGTACTTC.

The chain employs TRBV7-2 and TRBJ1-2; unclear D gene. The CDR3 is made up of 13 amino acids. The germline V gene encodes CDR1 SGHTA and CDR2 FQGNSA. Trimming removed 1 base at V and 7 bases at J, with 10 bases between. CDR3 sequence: CASSLGLWGGYTF. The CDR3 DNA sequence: TGTGCCAGCAGCTTAGGGCTATGGGGTGGCTACACCTTC.

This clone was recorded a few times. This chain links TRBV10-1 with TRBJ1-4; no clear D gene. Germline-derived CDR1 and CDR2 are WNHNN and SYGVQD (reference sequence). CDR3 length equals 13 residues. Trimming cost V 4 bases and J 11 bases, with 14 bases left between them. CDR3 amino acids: CASSAGSSEKLFF. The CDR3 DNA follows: TGCGCCAGCAGTGCGGGCTCCTCGGAGAAACTGTTTTTT.

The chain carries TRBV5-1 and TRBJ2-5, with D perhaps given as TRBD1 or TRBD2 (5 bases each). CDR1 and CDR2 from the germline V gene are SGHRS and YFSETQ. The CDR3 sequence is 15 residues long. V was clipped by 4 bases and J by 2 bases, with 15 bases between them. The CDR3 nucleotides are TGCGCCAGCAGCCCCTCTCAGGGACGTCAAGAGACCCAGTACTTC. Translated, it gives CASSPSQGRQETQYF.

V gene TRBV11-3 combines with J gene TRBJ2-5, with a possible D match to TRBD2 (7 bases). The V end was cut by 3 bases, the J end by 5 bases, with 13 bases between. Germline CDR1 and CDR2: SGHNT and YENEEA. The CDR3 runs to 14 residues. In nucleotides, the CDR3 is TGTGCCAGCAGCTTTAGGGGGGGCCGGGAGACCCAGTACTTC. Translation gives CASSFRGGRETQYF.

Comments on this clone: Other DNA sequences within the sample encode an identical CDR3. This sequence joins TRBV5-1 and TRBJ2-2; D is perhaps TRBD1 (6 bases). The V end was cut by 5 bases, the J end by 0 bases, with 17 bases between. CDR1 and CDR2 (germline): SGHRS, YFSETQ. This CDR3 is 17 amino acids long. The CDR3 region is CASSLGHRDPNTGELFF. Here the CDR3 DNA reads TGCGCCAGCAGTCTGGGCCACAGGGATCCGAACACCGGGGAGCTGTTTTTT.

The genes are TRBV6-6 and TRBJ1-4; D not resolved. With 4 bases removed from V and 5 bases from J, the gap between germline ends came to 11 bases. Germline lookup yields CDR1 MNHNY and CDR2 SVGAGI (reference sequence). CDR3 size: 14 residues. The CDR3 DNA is TGTGCCAGCAGTTCCGTAAGACGAAATGAAAAACTGTTTTTT. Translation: CASSSVRRNEKLFF.

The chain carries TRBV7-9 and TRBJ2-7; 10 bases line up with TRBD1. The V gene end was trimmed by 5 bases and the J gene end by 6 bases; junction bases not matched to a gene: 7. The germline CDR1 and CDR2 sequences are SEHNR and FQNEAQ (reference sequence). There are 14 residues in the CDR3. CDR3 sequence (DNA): TGTGCCAGCAGCGCGACCGGGACAGGGGTCGAGCAGTACTTC. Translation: CASSATGTGVEQYF.

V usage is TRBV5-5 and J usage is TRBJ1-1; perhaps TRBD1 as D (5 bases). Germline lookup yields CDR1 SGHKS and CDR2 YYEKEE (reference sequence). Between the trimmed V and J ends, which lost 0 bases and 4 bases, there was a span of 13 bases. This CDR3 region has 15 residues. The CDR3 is CASSLGGGGGTEAFF. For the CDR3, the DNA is TGTGCCAGCAGCTTGGGCGGGGGGGGAGGCACTGAAGCTTTCTTT.

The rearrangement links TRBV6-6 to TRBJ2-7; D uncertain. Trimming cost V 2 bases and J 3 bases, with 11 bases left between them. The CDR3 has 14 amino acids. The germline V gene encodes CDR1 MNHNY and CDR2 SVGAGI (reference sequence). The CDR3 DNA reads TGTGCCAGCAGTTACGGCGCGGAAATCTACGAGCAGTACTTC. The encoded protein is CASSYGAEIYEQYF.

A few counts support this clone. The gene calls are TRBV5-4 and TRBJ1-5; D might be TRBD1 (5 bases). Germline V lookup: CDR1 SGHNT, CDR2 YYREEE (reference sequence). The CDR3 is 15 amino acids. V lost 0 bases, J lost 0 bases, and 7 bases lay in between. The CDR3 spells CASSLGGVSNQPQHF. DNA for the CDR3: TGTGCCAGCAGCTTGGGGGGGGTTAGCAATCAGCCCCAGCATTTT.

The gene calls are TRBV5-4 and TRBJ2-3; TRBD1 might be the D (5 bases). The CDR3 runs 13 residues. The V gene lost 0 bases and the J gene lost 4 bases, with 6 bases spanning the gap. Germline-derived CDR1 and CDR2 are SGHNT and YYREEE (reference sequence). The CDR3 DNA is TGTGCCAGCAGCTTGGACAGGCCAGATACGCAGTATTTT. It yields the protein CASSLDRPDTQYF.

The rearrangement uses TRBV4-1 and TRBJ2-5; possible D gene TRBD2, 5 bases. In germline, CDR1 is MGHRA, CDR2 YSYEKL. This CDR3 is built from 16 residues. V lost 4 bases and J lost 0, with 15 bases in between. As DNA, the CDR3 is TGCGCCAGCAGCCCCGGAAGCGGTGGATACCAAGAGACCCAGTACTTC. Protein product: CASSPGSGGYQETQYF.

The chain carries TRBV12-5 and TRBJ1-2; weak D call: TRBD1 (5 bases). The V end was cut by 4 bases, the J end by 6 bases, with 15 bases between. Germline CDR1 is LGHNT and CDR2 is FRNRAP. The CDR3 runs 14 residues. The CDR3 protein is CASGSSAGLDGYTF. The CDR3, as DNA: TGTGCTAGTGGTTCCTCCGCAGGGCTCGATGGCTACACCTTC.

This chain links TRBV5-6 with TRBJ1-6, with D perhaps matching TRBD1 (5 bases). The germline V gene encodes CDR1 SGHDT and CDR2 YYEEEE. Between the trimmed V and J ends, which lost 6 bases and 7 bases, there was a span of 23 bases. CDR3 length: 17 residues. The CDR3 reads CASNFFETGTPNSPLHF. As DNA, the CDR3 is TGTGCCAGCAACTTCTTTGAAACCGGGACTCCGAATTCACCCCTCCACTTT.

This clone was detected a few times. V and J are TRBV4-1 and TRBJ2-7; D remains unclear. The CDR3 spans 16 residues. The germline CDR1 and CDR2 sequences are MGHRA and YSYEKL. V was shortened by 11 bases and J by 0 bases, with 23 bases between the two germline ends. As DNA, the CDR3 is TGCGCCGGCCTCCAGACGGAAGGTTCGAGCTCCTACGAGCAGTACTTC. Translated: CAGLQTEGSSSYEQYF.

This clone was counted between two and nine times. CDR3 sequence: CASSFPGEKLFF. The CDR3 nucleotides are TGTGCCAGCAGCTTCCCCGGGGAAAAACTGTTTTTT. V and J are TRBV7-2 and TRBJ1-4; D unclear. Germline V gene sequence: CDR1 SGHTA, CDR2 FQGNSA. V was shortened by 3 bases and J by 8 bases, with 7 bases between the two germline ends. The CDR3 consists of 12 residues.

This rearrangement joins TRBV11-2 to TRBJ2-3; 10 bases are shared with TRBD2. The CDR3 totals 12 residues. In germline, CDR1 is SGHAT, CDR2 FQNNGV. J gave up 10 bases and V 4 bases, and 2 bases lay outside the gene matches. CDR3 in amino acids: CASSSSGGAQYF. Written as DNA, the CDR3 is TGTGCCAGCAGCTCGAGCGGGGGGGCGCAGTATTTT. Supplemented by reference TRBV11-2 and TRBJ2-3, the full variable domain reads EAGVAQSPRYKIIEKRQSVAFWCNPISGHATLYWYQQILGQGPKLLIQFQNNGVVDDSQLPKDRFSAERLKGVDSTLKIQPAKLEDSAVYLCASSSSGGAQYFGPGTRLTVL.

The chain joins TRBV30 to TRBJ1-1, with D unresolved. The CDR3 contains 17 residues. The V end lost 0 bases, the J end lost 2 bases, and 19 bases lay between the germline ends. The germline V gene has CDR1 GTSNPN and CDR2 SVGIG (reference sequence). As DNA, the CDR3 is TGTGCCTGGAGTGTAAGCCGCTCTGGCGTTACTAACACTGAAGCTTTCTTT. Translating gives CAWSVSRSGVTNTEAFF. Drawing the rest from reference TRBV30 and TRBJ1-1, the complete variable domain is SQTIHQWPATLVQPVGSPLSLECTVEGTSNPNLYWYRQAAGRGLQLLFYSVGIGQISSEVPQNLSASRPQDRQFILSSKKLLLSDSGFYLCAWSVSRSGVTNTEAFFGQGTRLTVV.

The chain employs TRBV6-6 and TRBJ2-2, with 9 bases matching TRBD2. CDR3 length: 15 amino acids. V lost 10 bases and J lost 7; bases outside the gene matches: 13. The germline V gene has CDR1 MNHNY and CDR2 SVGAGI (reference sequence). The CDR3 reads CATAKRGAGGGELFF. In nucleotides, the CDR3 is TGTGCCACGGCAAAGCGGGGGGCAGGGGGCGGGGAGCTGTTTTTT.

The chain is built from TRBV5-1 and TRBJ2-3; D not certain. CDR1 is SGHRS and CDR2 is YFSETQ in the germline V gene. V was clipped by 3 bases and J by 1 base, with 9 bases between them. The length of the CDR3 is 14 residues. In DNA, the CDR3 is TGCGCCAGCAGCTCCTATGACGGCACAGATACGCAGTATTTT. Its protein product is CASSSYDGTDTQYF.

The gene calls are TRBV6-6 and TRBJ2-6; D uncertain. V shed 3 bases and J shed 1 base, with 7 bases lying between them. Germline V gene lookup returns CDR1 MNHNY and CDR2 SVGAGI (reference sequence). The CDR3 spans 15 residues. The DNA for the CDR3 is TGTGCCAGCAGTTATCCGTCGTCTGGGGCCAACGTCCTGACTTTC. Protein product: CASSYPSSGANVLTF.

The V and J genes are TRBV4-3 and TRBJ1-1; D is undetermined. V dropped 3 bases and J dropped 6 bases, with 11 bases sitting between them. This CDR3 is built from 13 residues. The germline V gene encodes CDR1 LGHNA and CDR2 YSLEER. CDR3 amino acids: CASSQSRGSEAFF. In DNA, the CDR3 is TGCGCCAGCAGCCAGAGTCGGGGATCTGAAGCTTTCTTT.

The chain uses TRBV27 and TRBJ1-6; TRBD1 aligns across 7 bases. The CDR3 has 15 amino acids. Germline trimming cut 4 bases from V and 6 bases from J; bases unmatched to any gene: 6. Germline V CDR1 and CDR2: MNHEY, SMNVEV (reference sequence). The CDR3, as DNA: TGTGCCAGCAGTTCAAGGGACAGACCTAATTCACCCCTCCACTTT. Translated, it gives CASSSRDRPNSPLHF.